The 11 T cell receptor beta chains below all came from one sample that was sequenced in a study of technical replicates of blood from a few donors. The protocol was immunoSEQ multiplex PCR, while the TCRdb copy is restricted to in-frame clones and leaves out a portion. The data hold 65,000 to 70,000 clones, with about 90% observed a single time. The sample comprised PBMCs. All receptors derive from a human donor in good health. Some clones in this sample may be carry-over from other donors' samples.

This clone has more than one count but fewer than ten. The chain has TRBV7-9 and TRBJ1-1; no clear D gene. Germline V gives CDR1 SEHNR, CDR2 FQNEAQ (reference sequence). V shed 10 bases and J shed 8 bases, with 14 bases lying between them. This CDR3 region has 11 residues. CDR3: CATHAGAEAFF. Written as DNA, the CDR3 is TGTGCCACACACGCGGGCGCGGAAGCTTTCTTT.

V usage is TRBV30 and J usage is TRBJ2-1; D possibly corresponds to TRBD2 (6 bases). Germline lookup yields CDR1 GTSNPN and CDR2 SVGIG (reference sequence). The CDR3 totals 15 residues. Trimming removed 1 base at V and 0 bases at J, with 10 bases between. The CDR3 nucleotides read TGTGCCTGGAGTGGGGGGGTAGGCTCCTACAATGAGCAGTTCTTC. Translation: CAWSGGVGSYNEQFF.

The rearrangement links TRBV7-2 to TRBJ2-1; a possible D gene is TRBD1 (6 bases). The germline V gene encodes CDR1 SGHTA and CDR2 FQGNSA. The V and J ends lost 6 bases and 4 bases respectively, with 10 bases between them. The CDR3 has 13 amino acids. The CDR3 is CASRGAQYNEQFF. The CDR3 DNA reads as TGTGCCAGCAGGGGGGCGCAATACAATGAGCAGTTCTTC.

The J gene is TRBJ1-5, the V gene TRBV19, with D tentatively TRBD1 (5 bases). Trimming stripped 3 bases from V and 10 bases from J, with 16 bases between. Germline V gene lookup returns CDR1 LNHDA and CDR2 SQIVND (reference sequence). The CDR3 spans 14 residues. The DNA of the CDR3 is TGTGCCAGTAGTATGGGGGGGGATATCAACCCCCAGCATTTT. It translates to CASSMGGDINPQHF.

The chain combines TRBV18 with TRBJ1-2; unclear D gene. The CDR3 runs 13 residues. V lost 6 bases, J lost 2 bases, and 10 bases lay in between. CDR1 KGHSH and CDR2 LQKENI come from the germline V gene. The CDR3 sequence is CASSPAENYGYTF. CDR3 DNA: TGTGCCAGCTCCCCCGCGGAAAACTATGGCTACACCTTC.

The chain joins TRBV5-1 to TRBJ2-3; D may be TRBD1 (6 bases). The CDR3 loop spans 15 amino acids. In germline, CDR1 is SGHRS, CDR2 YFSETQ. V was trimmed by 4 bases and J by 2 bases, leaving 14 bases between them. CDR3 sequence (DNA): TGCGCCAGCAGCCCGGACGGGACAATCACAGATACGCAGTATTTT. Translated, it gives CASSPDGTITDTQYF.

The chain uses TRBV5-6 and TRBJ1-3, with a tentative D call TRBD1 (5 bases). The V end lost 3 bases, the J end lost 0 bases, and 10 bases lay between the germline ends. The CDR3 extends over 15 amino acids. CDR1 is SGHDT, CDR2 YYEEEE, per germline. CDR3 region: CASSSQGSSGNTIYF. The DNA of the CDR3 is TGTGCCAGCAGCTCTCAGGGCAGCTCTGGAAACACCATATATTTT.

The chain combines TRBV7-2 with TRBJ2-3, with D perhaps matching TRBD2 (6 bases). CDR3 size: 16 residues. Per the germline V gene, CDR1 is SGHTA and CDR2 is FQGNSA. V was shortened by 4 bases and J by 3 bases, with 17 bases between the two germline ends. CDR3 amino acids: CASSSQRARGTDTQYF. The DNA of the CDR3 is TGTGCCAGCAGCTCGCAGCGGGCCCGGGGAACAGATACGCAGTATTTT.

This clone was seen a handful of times. The CDR3 is CAWSPPGGIAYGYTF. For the CDR3, the DNA is TGTGCCTGGAGTCCCCCGGGGGGCATAGCCTATGGCTACACCTTC. The chain recombines TRBV30 with TRBJ1-2; D possibly corresponds to TRBD1 (6 bases). Trimming stripped 2 bases from V and 4 bases from J, with 17 bases between. The CDR3 contains 15 residues. Germline V lookup: CDR1 GTSNPN, CDR2 SVGIG (reference sequence). The whole variable domain, filled in from reference TRBV30 and TRBJ1-2, reads SQTIHQWPATLVQPVGSPLSLECTVEGTSNPNLYWYRQAAGRGLQLLFYSVGIGQISSEVPQNLSASRPQDRQFILSSKKLLLSDSGFYLCAWSPPGGIAYGYTFGSGTRLTVV.

The rearrangement links TRBV19 to TRBJ1-5, with D possibly matching TRBD1 (6 bases). Germline values: CDR1 LNHDA, CDR2 SQIVND (reference sequence). V lost 1 base and J lost 1, with 8 bases in between. The CDR3 has 15 amino acids. CDR3 coding DNA: TGTGCCAGTAGTATAGGCCAGGGGAGCAATCAGCCCCAGCATTTT. Translated: CASSIGQGSNQPQHF.

This clone was detected once. The genes are TRBV29-1 and TRBJ1-1; 9 positions agree with TRBD1. The CDR3 is made up of 13 amino acids. The ends lost 5 bases at V and 4 bases at J; junction bases unmatched: 5. The germline gives CDR1 SQVTM, CDR2 ANQGSEA. The CDR3, as DNA: TGCAGCGTTCCCAAGGGACAGGGCACTGAAGCTTTCTTT. This sequence encodes CSVPKGQGTEAFF.